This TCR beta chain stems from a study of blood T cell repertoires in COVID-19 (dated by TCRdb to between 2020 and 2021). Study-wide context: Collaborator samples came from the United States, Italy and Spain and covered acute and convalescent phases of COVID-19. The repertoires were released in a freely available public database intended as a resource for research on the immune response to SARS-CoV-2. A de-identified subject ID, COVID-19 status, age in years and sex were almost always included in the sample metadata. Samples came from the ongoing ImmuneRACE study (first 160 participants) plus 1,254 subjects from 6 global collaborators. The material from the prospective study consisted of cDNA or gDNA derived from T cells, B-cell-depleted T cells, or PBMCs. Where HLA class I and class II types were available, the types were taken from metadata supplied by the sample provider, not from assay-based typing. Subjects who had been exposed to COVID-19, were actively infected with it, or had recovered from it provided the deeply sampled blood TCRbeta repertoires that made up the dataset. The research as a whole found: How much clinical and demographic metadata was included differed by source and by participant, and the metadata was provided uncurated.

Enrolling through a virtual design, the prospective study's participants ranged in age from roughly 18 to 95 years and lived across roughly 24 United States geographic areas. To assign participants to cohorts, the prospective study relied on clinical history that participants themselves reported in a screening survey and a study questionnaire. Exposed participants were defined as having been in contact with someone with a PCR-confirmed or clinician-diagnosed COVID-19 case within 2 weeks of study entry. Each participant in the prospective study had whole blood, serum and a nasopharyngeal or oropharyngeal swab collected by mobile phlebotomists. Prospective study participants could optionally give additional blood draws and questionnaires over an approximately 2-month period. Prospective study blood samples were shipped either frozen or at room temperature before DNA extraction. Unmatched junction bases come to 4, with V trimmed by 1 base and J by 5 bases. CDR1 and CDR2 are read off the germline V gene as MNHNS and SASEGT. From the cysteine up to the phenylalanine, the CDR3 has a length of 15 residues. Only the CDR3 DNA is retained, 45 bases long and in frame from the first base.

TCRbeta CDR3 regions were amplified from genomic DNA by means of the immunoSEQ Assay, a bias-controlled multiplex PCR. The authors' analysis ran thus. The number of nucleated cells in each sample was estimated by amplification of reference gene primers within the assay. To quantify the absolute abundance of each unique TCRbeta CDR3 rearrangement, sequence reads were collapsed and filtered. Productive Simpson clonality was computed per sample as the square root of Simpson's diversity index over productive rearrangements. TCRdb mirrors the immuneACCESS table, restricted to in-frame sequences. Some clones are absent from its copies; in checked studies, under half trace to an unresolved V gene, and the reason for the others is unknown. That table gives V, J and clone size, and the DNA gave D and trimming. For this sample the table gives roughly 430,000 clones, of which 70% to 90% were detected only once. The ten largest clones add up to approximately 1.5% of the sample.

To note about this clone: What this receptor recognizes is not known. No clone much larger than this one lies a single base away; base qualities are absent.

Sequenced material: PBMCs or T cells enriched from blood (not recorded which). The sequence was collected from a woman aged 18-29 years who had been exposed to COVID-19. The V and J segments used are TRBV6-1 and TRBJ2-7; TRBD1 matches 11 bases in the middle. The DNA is TGTGCCAGCAGTGAAGTGTGGACAGGGGGCCACGAGCAGTACTTC. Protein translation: CASSEVWTGGHEQYF.